Below, 21 T cell receptor beta chains from the same sample are listed, as sequenced in a study of shared clonotypes between healthy human individuals. Sequencing used immunoSEQ multiplex PCR; TCRdb keeps in-frame clones, though not all of them. This sample has around 700,000 clones, with around 72% found just once. Specimen: memory CD4+ T cells sorted from blood. Subset defined: CD45RA-negative fraction. These receptor sequences come from a woman in her twenties or thirties in good health.

The chain combines TRBV6-1 with TRBJ2-2; D assignment may be TRBD1 or TRBD2 (5 bases each). Germline CDR1 MNHNS, CDR2 SASEGT. The CDR3 has 15 residues. Trimming cost V 4 bases and J 6 bases, with 15 bases left between them. The DNA of the CDR3 is TGTGCCAGCAGTGGAGGGGTTTGGTCTGCCGGGGAGCTGTTTTTT. Its translation: CASSGGVWSAGELFF.

This clone was observed a handful of times. The chain is built from TRBV7-3 and TRBJ2-3, with TRBD2 matching over 8 bases. Looked up from germline, CDR1 is SGHTA and CDR2 is FQGTGA. V lost 5 bases and J lost 1; bases outside the gene matches: 5. The CDR3 is 15 amino acids. CDR3 in DNA: TGTGCCAGCAGCACCGGGACTAGTGGCACAGATACGCAGTATTTT. This codes for CASSTGTSGTDTQYF.

As for this clone: This sample also contains other DNA sequences that code for the same CDR3. The V call is TRBV28, the J call TRBJ2-1; D is ambiguous. V was clipped by 2 bases and J by 7 bases, with 3 bases between them. CDR1 is MDHEN, CDR2 SYDVKM, per germline. The CDR3 sequence is 11 residues long. DNA of the CDR3: TGTGCCAGCAGTTTACGTAATGAGCAGTTCTTC. It specifies CASSLRNEQFF. The variable domain in full, with the rest retrieved from reference TRBV28 and TRBJ2-1, is DVKVTQSSRYLVKRTGEKVFLECVQDMDHENMFWYRQDPGLGLRLIYFSYDVKMKEKGDIPEGYSVSREKKERFSLILESASTNQTSMYLCASSLRNEQFFGPGTRLTVL.

In this sample, this clone turned up a few times. The V and J genes are TRBV30 and TRBJ2-1; 8 positions match TRBD1. Germline values: CDR1 GTSNPN, CDR2 SVGIG (reference sequence). This CDR3 contains 13 residues. With 3 bases clipped from V and 5 bases from J, the junction kept 3 bases outside the gene matches. DNA for the CDR3: TGTGCCTGGAGCAGGGGGCCCAACAATGAGCAGTTCTTC. As protein: CAWSRGPNNEQFF.

The V and J genes are TRBV5-1 and TRBJ2-6; D is ambiguous. Per germline, CDR1 SGHRS and CDR2 YFSETQ. The CDR3 runs 15 residues. V lost 5 bases and J 4 bases, leaving 13 bases between the germline ends. The CDR3 loop reads CASRPYGGGANVLTF. CDR3 coding DNA: TGCGCCAGCAGGCCCTATGGTGGCGGGGCCAACGTCCTGACTTTC.

The gene calls are TRBV27 and TRBJ2-7, with a possible D match to TRBD2 (6 bases). Trimming left V 5 bases short and J 1 base short, with 18 bases between. CDR1 and CDR2 (germline): MNHEY, SMNVEV (reference sequence). The CDR3 has 16 amino acids. The CDR3 coding sequence is TGTGCCAGCAGTCGGTGGGGCGCGGGGAATTCCTACGAGCAGTACTTC. As protein: CASSRWGAGNSYEQYF.

The V call is TRBV19, the J call TRBJ2-3; 12 nucleotides line up with TRBD2. The ends lost 5 bases at V and 0 bases at J; junction bases unmatched: 9. Germline loops: CDR1 LNHDA, CDR2 SQIVND (reference sequence). This CDR3 contains 18 residues. The CDR3 sequence is CASSLRLAGAPSTDTQYF. The CDR3 coding sequence is TGTGCCAGTAGTCTAAGACTAGCGGGAGCTCCAAGCACAGATACGCAGTATTTT.

V is TRBV27 and J is TRBJ2-2, with a tentative D call TRBD1 (5 bases). The germline CDR1 and CDR2 sequences are MNHEY and SMNVEV (reference sequence). The length of the CDR3 is 16 residues. V gave up 5 bases and J gave up 1 base, with 14 bases separating them. DNA for the CDR3: TGTGCCAGCAGTCCAGGGCCAACTTGGAACACCGGGGAGCTGTTTTTT. This sequence encodes CASSPGPTWNTGELFF.

This clone was detected only once. The rearrangement uses TRBV11-3 and TRBJ2-5; 9 bases map to TRBD1. The end of the DNA is better explained by TRBJ2-7, so the J call may be wrong. The CDR3 contains 15 residues. The germline CDR1 and CDR2 sequences are SGHNT and YENEEA. CDR3 coding DNA: TGTGCCAGCAGCCGGACAGGGGCTGAAAGGTACGAGCAGTACTTC. It encodes CASSRTGAERYEQYF.

This clone was detected only a few times. This sequence joins TRBV19 and TRBJ1-2; maybe TRBD1 (5 bases). Per the germline V gene, CDR1 is LNHDA and CDR2 is SQIVND (reference sequence). V was pared by 3 bases and J by 12 bases, with 14 bases between. This CDR3 is 12 amino acids long. CDR3 region: CASSISTEIHTF. DNA of the CDR3: TGTGCCAGTAGTATCTCGACAGAGATCCACACCTTC. The full variable domain, completed using reference TRBV19 and TRBJ1-2, is DGGITQSPKYLFRKEGQNVTLSCEQNLNHDAMYWYRQDPGQGLRLIYYSQIVNDFQKGDIAEGYSVSREKKESFPLTVTSAQKNPTAFYLCASSISTEIHTFGSGTRLTVV.

The chain employs TRBV9 and TRBJ2-1; 12 positions match TRBD2. CDR3 length: 14 amino acids. With 0 bases clipped from V and 10 bases from J, the junction kept 2 bases outside the gene matches. CDR1 and CDR2 from the germline V gene are SGDLS and YYNGEE. In nucleotides, the CDR3 is TGTGCCAGCAGCGTAGGACTAGCGGGAGTGGAGCAGTTCTTC. It codes for CASSVGLAGVEQFF.

This clone was seen a few times. The rearrangement uses TRBV5-4 and TRBJ1-2; D gene unclear. The ends were cut back, 0 bases at V and 2 bases at J, with 5 bases in the middle. Per germline, CDR1 SGHNT and CDR2 YYREEE (reference sequence). This CDR3 is built from 13 residues. The CDR3 region has the DNA TGTGCCAGCAGCTTGGACAGAAACTATGGCTACACCTTC. This codes for CASSLDRNYGYTF.

V is TRBV28 and J is TRBJ2-3, with 8 nucleotides matching TRBD2. Germline V gene data show CDR1 as MDHEN and CDR2 as SYDVKM. The junction had 9 bases not matched to a gene; V was cut back by 5 bases and J by 5 bases. The CDR3 covers 15 residues. CDR3 region: CASSGGSGILDTQYF. The CDR3 nucleotides read TGTGCCAGCAGTGGTGGTAGCGGGATTCTAGATACGCAGTATTTT. The full variable domain, rest sourced from reference TRBV28 and TRBJ2-3, is DVKVTQSSRYLVKRTGEKVFLECVQDMDHENMFWYRQDPGLGLRLIYFSYDVKMKEKGDIPEGYSVSREKKERFSLILESASTNQTSMYLCASSGGSGILDTQYFGPGTRLTVL.

The rearrangement uses TRBV10-2 and TRBJ2-5; 7 bases agree with TRBD1. Germline assignment: CDR1 WSHSY and CDR2 SAAADI. The V gene end was trimmed by 4 bases and the J gene end by 4 bases; junction bases not matched to a gene: 6. The CDR3 has 14 amino acids. The CDR3: CASSGQGALETQYF. CDR3 coding DNA: TGCGCCAGCAGTGGACAGGGCGCCTTAGAGACCCAGTACTTC.

The V gene is TRBV5-1, the J gene TRBJ1-4; perhaps TRBD1 as D (5 bases). V lost 0 bases, J lost 8 bases, and 11 bases lay in between. The CDR3 is 14 residues long. Germline loops: CDR1 SGHRS, CDR2 YFSETQ. The CDR3: CASSLEGAPEKLFF. CDR3 DNA: TGCGCCAGCAGCTTGGAAGGGGCGCCGGAAAAACTGTTTTTT.

The chain links TRBV6-1 to TRBJ2-2, with D perhaps matching TRBD2 (6 bases). Trimming removed 4 bases at V and 1 base at J, with 10 bases between. The germline gives CDR1 MNHNS, CDR2 SASEGT. CDR3 length: 15 amino acids. CDR3 nucleotides: TGTGCCAGCAGTGGGTGGCGGGGGAACACCGGGGAGCTGTTTTTT. This codes for CASSGWRGNTGELFF.

Concerning this clone: The sample contains more than one DNA sequence encoding this CDR3. V and J are TRBV10-3 and TRBJ2-5; 8 nucleotides match TRBD1. V dropped 4 bases and J dropped 5; count of bases not matched to a gene: 3. This CDR3 contains 13 residues. From germline, CDR1 is ENHRY and CDR2 SYGVKD. CDR3 DNA sequence: TGTGCCATCAGTGCGGACAGGGTGGAGACCCAGTACTTC. Protein product: CAISADRVETQYF.

This clone showed up just once. The V and J genes are TRBV6-6 and TRBJ2-5; TRBD1 agrees at 7 bases. The DNA end is a closer match to TRBJ2-7, so the J assignment may be wrong. The CDR3 is 15 amino acids. Germline V gives CDR1 MNHNY, CDR2 SVGAGI (reference sequence). CDR3 protein: CASSSTGTDSYEQYF. The CDR3 nucleotides are TGTGCCAGCAGTTCCACCGGGACAGACTCCTACGAGCAGTACTTC.

This clone has a handful of counts. The rearrangement links TRBV7-9 to TRBJ2-7; D tentatively reads TRBD1 or TRBD2 (5 bases each). The CDR3 extends over 17 amino acids. From germline, CDR1 is SEHNR and CDR2 FQNEAQ (reference sequence). The V gene lost 4 bases and the J gene lost 0 bases, with 19 bases spanning the gap. The CDR3 sequence is CASSSPGTVFSSYEQYF. DNA for the CDR3: TGTGCCAGCAGCTCTCCCGGGACGGTATTTAGCTCCTACGAGCAGTACTTC.

This clone was seen more than once but under ten times. The chain joins TRBV27 to TRBJ2-2; TRBD2 matches at 7 bases. There are 15 residues in the CDR3. Trimming cost V 6 bases and J 2 bases; bases outside gene matches: 6. The V gene's germline CDR1 is MNHEY and CDR2 SMNVEV (reference sequence). The CDR3 DNA reads TGTGCCAGCAGCCCCGGGACTACAAACACCGGGGAGCTGTTTTTT. Translation gives CASSPGTTNTGELFF.

This chain joins TRBV4-1 and TRBJ1-2; D not certain. V was trimmed by 0 bases and J by 4 bases, leaving 15 bases between them. Per germline, CDR1 MGHRA and CDR2 YSYEKL. The CDR3 spans 16 residues. The CDR3: CASSQDDGVGTYGYTF. CDR3 bases: TGCGCCAGCAGCCAAGATGACGGGGTGGGTACCTATGGCTACACCTTC.